These 15 T cell receptor beta chains came from one sample sequenced in a study of T cell changes during pregnancy in multiple sclerosis. Data came from immunoSEQ multiplex PCR; TCRdb stores just in-frame clones and leaves some out. This table holds around 50,000 clones, about nine tenths found once. Sample: CD4+ T cells from peripheral blood mononuclear cells, taken after pregnancy. These receptors were obtained from a female donor in good health, enrolled as a control in a pregnancy study.

The chain uses TRBV2 and TRBJ2-6; 9 bases line up with TRBD2. Germline V gene data show CDR1 as SNHLY and CDR2 as FYNNEI. The CDR3 runs 17 residues. Trimming cost V 9 bases and J 1 base; bases outside gene matches: 10. Here the CDR3 DNA reads TGTGCCAGTTGTTGGTTAGCGGGAGTTTCTGGGGCCAACGTCCTGACTTTC. It specifies CASCWLAGVSGANVLTF.

The V call is TRBV19, the J call TRBJ1-5; 7 nucleotides agree with TRBD1. CDR3 length: 16 amino acids. CDR1 LNHDA and CDR2 SQIVND come from the germline V gene (reference sequence). Trimming at V came to 3 bases and at J to 0 bases, leaving 5 bases not matched to a gene. The CDR3 nucleotides are TGTGCCAGTAGTATCCGACAGGGACATAGCAATCAGCCCCAGCATTTT. Protein: CASSIRQGHSNQPQHF. The variable domain in full, completed from reference TRBV19 and TRBJ1-5, reads DGGITQSPKYLFRKEGQNVTLSCEQNLNHDAMYWYRQDPGQGLRLIYYSQIVNDFQKGDIAEGYSVSREKKESFPLTVTSAQKNPTAFYLCASSIRQGHSNQPQHFGDGTRLSIL.

The chain recombines TRBV11-2 with TRBJ1-1; 8 nucleotides align to TRBD1. V trimming: 3 bases; J trimming: 5 bases; junction bases outside the gene matches: 8. The CDR3 contains 15 residues. Looked up from germline, CDR1 is SGHAT and CDR2 is FQNNGV. In DNA form, the CDR3 reads TGTGCCAGCAGCTTCGACCGACAGGGGTGGACTGAAGCTTTCTTT. It specifies CASSFDRQGWTEAFF.

The chain combines TRBV4-1 with TRBJ1-1; D is undetermined. CDR1 is MGHRA, CDR2 YSYEKL, per germline. Trimming took off 4 bases at V and 0 bases at J, with 21 bases between the two ends. CDR3 size: 18 residues. In nucleotides, the CDR3 is TGCGCCAGCAGCCCTGGCGGGAACAGAATTATAATGAACACTGAAGCTTTCTTT. It encodes CASSPGGNRIIMNTEAFF.

CDR3 loop: CSVDRNREAFF. CDR3 nucleotides: TGCAGCGTTGACAGAAACAGGGAGGCTTTCTTT. This rearrangement joins TRBV29-1 to TRBJ1-1; TRBD1 is a possible D gene (6 bases). V was clipped by 3 bases and J by 11 bases, with 13 bases between them. Germline CDR1 is SQVTM and CDR2 is ANQGSEA. This CDR3 has 11 residues.

This clone was seen a single time. This chain uses TRBV2 with TRBJ1-5, with a possible D match to TRBD1 (5 bases). Per the germline V gene, CDR1 is SNHLY and CDR2 is FYNNEI. CDR3 length: 14 amino acids. V gave up 6 bases and J gave up 0 bases, with 9 bases separating them. The CDR3 DNA is TGTGCCAGCAGGGGGCAGCATAGCAATCAGCCCCAGCATTTT. As protein: CASRGQHSNQPQHF.

The chain is built from TRBV6-5 and TRBJ1-2; tentatively, D is TRBD1 (5 bases). The germline gives CDR1 MNHEY, CDR2 SVGAGI. The V end was cut by 3 bases, the J end by 4 bases, with 12 bases between. This CDR3 contains 14 residues. CDR3 region: CASSYFTTGYGYTF. CDR3 bases: TGTGCCAGCAGTTATTTTACTACAGGCTATGGCTACACCTTC.

The chain couples TRBV5-1 to TRBJ2-1, with 7 bases that match TRBD2. J gave up 0 bases and V 5 bases, and 2 bases lay outside the gene matches. Germline CDR1 is SGHRS and CDR2 is YFSETQ. This CDR3 region has 14 residues. CDR3 loop: CASSRGGSYNEQFF. The CDR3 DNA reads TGCGCCAGCAGTCGCGGGGGCTCCTACAATGAGCAGTTCTTC.

The chain links TRBV6-1 to TRBJ2-7; the D is unclear. The V and J ends lost 5 bases and 5 bases respectively, with 13 bases between them. The germline gives CDR1 MNHNS, CDR2 SASEGT. This CDR3 has 13 amino acids. CDR3 loop: CASSPPGRDEQYF. The CDR3 DNA is TGTGCCAGCAGTCCCCCGGGTCGGGACGAGCAGTACTTC.

The gene calls are TRBV6-5 and TRBJ2-7; 8 nucleotides align to TRBD1. The CDR3 totals 15 residues. Germline CDR1 and CDR2: MNHEY and SVGAGI. The junction had 6 bases not matched to a gene; V was cut back by 2 bases and J by 3 bases. The CDR3, as DNA: TGTGCCAGCAGTTACGGACAGGGCAACATCTACGAGCAGTACTTC. It specifies CASSYGQGNIYEQYF.

The chain couples TRBV29-1 to TRBJ2-7; 7 nucleotides agree with TRBD2. With V trimmed by 2 bases and J by 5 bases, 6 bases remained unmatched. The CDR3 loop spans 13 amino acids. Per the germline V gene, CDR1 is SQVTM and CDR2 is ANQGSEA. The DNA of the CDR3 is TGCAGCGTTGAAAAGCGGGGTGCCCACGAGCAGTACTTC. It translates to CSVEKRGAHEQYF.

This clone has a single count. The J gene is TRBJ1-3, the V gene TRBV6-6; TRBD1 matches 9 bases. The CDR3 totals 16 residues. The V segment lost 4 bases and the J segment 4 bases; nucleotides outside the gene matches: 8. Germline loops: CDR1 MNHNY, CDR2 SVGAGI (reference sequence). The CDR3 DNA follows: TGTGCCAGCAGTTCCGGGACAGGGATAACCGGAAACACCATATATTTT. Translating gives CASSSGTGITGNTIYF.

The chain employs TRBV27 and TRBJ1-5, with TRBD1 as a possible D gene (5 bases). Trimming took off 6 bases at V and 7 bases at J, with 25 bases between the two ends. The CDR3 has 17 residues. Germline lookup yields CDR1 MNHEY and CDR2 SMNVEV (reference sequence). The CDR3 nucleotides are TGTGCCAGCAGCAAGCATTCCTTGGGGGGAATTCAACAGCCCCAGCATTTT. It specifies CASSKHSLGGIQQPQHF.

The J gene is TRBJ2-1, the V gene TRBV2, with 7 nucleotides matching TRBD1. The CDR3 contains 16 residues. After removal of 1 base from V and 10 bases from J, the junction contained 13 bases not matched to a gene. In germline, CDR1 is SNHLY, CDR2 FYNNEI. The CDR3 coding sequence is TGTGCCAGCAGTGAAGTGTTCGGACAAGGGGGCGGAGAGCAGTTCTTC. It yields the protein CASSEVFGQGGGEQFF.

The rearrangement links TRBV5-1 to TRBJ2-7; 7 bases line up with TRBD1. Per the germline V gene, CDR1 is SGHRS and CDR2 is YFSETQ. This CDR3 is built from 15 residues. Trimming at V came to 2 bases and at J to 3 bases, leaving 8 bases not matched to a gene. CDR3 region: CASSFDRDRGYEQYF. CDR3 nucleotides: TGCGCCAGCAGCTTCGACCGGGACAGAGGCTACGAGCAGTACTTC.